Described below is a single T cell receptor beta chain sequence and its context. Its antigen is not known. Germline CDR1 is SGHVS and CDR2 is FQNEAQ. Germline trimming cut 3 bases from V and 4 bases from J; bases unmatched to any gene: 6. The CDR3 runs 14 residues. The PCR was carried out with 60 Vbeta primers and 13 Jbeta primers. TCRdb keeps only in-frame clones here, not all; method: immunoSEQ multiplex PCR. Here the sample spans about 88,000 clones, roughly 80% being singletons. The sample originates from a study of cytomegalovirus exposure and HLA in healthy donors. Study-wide results and caveats: CMV serostatus alone was available as immune exposure information. Some segments of the V type, notably TRBV6-2 and TRBV6-3, were excluded as indistinguishable.

This chain links TRBV7-8 with TRBJ2-7; 7 positions agree with TRBD1. Sequencing input: PBMCs. The sequence came from a man aged 25-45 years in good health and CMV-seronegative. DNA of the CDR3: TGTGCCAGCAGCTTGCGGACAGGCTTTTACGAGCAGTACTTC. This codes for CASSLRTGFYEQYF.